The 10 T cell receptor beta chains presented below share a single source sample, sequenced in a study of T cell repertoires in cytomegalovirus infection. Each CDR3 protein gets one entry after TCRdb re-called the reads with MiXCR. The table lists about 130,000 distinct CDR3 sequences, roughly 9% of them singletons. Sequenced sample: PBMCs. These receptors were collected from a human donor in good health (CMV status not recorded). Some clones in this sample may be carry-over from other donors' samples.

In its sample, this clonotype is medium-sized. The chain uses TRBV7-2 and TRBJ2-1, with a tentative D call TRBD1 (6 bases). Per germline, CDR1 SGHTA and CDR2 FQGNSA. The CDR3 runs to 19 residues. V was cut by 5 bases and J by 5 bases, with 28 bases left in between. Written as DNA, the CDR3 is TGTGCCAGCAGCGAAGGAGGTGTTGGGGGCCTTCTTCGGAACAATGAGCAGTTCTTC. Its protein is CASSEGGVGGLLRNNEQFF.

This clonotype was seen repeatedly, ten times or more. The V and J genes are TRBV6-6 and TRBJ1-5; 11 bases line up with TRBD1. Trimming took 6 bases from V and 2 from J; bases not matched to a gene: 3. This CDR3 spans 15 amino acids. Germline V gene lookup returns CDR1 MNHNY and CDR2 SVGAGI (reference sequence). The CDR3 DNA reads TGTGCCAGCAGCCGGGGACAGGGGGGCAATCAGCCCCAGCATTTT. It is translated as CASSRGQGGNQPQHF.

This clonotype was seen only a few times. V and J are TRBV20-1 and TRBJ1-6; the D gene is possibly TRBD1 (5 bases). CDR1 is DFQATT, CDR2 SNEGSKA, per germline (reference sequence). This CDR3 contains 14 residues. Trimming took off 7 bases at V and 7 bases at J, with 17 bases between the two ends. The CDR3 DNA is TGCAGTGTAGGCCTTGACAGAACAAATTCACCCCTCCACTTT. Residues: CSVGLDRTNSPLHF.

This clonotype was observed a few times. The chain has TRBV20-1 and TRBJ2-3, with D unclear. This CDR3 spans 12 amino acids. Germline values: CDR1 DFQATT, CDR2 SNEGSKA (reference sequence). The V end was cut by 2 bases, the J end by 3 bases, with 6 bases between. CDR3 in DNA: TGCAGTGCTAGAAACCCTACAGATACGCAGTATTTT. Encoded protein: CSARNPTDTQYF.

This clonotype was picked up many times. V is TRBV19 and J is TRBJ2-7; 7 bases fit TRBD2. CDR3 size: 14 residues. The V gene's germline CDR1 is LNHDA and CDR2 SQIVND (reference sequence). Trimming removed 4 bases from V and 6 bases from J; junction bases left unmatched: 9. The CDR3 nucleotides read TGTGCCAGTAGTACCCCGACGGGGGGAAGCGAGCAGTACTTC. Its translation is CASSTPTGGSEQYF.

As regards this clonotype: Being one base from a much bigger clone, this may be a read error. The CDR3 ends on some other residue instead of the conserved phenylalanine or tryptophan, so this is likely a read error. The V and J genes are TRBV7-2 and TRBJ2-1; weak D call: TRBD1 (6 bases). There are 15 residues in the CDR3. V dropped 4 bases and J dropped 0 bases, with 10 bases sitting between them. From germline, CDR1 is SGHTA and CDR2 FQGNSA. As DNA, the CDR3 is TGTGCCAGCAGCTGGCAGGGGATCTCCTACAATGAGCAGTTCTCC. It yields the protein CASSWQGISYNEQFS.

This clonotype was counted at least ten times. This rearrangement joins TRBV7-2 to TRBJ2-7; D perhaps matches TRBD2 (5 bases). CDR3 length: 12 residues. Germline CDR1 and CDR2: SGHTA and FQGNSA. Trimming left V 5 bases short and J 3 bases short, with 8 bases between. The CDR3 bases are TGTGCCAGCAGCCAAGGAGGCTACGAGCAGTACTTC. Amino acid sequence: CASSQGGYEQYF.

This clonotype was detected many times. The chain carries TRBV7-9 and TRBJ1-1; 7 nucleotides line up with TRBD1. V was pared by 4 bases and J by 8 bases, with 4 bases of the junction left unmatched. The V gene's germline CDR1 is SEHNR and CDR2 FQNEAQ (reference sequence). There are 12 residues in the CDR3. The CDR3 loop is CASSSDRVEAFF. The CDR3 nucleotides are TGTGCCAGCAGCTCCGACAGGGTAGAAGCTTTCTTT. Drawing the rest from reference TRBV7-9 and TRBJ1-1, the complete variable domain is DTGVSQNPRHKITKRGQNVTFRCDPISEHNRLYWYRQTLGQGPEFLTYFQNEAQLEKSRLLSDRFSAERPKGSFSTLEIQRTEQGDSAMYLCASSSDRVEAFFGQGTRLTVV.

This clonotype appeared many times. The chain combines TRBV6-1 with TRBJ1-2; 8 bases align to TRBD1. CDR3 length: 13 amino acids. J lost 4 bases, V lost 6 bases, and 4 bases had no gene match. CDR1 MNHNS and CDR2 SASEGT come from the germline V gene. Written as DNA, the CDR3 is TGTGCCAGCAGGACAGGGGCTAGCTATGGCTACACCTTC. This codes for CASRTGASYGYTF.

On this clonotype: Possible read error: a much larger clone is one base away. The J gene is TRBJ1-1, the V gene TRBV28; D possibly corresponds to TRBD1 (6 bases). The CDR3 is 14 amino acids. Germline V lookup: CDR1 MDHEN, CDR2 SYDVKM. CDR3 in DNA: TGTGCCAGCAGTTTATGCAAACAGGGTTGTGAAGCTTGCTTT. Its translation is CASSLCKQGCEACF.